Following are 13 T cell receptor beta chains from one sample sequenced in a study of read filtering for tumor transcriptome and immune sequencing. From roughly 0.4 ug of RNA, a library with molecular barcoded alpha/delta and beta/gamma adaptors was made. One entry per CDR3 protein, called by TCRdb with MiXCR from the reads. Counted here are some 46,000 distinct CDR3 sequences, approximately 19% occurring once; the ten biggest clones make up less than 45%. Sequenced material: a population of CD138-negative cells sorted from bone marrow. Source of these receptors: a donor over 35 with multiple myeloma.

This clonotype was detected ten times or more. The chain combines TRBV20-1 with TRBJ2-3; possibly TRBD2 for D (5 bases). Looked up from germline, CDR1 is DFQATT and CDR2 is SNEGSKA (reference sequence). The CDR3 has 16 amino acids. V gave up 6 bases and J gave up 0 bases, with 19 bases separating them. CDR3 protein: CSAQRRLALSTDTQYF. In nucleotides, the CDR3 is TGCAGTGCCCAGAGACGGCTAGCCCTCAGCACAGATACGCAGTATTTT.

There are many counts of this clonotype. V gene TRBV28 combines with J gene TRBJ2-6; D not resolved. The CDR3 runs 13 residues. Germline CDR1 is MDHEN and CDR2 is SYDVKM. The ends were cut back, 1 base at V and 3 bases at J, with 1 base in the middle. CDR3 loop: CASSLFGANVLTF. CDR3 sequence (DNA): TGTGCCAGCAGTTTATTTGGGGCCAACGTCCTGACTTTC.

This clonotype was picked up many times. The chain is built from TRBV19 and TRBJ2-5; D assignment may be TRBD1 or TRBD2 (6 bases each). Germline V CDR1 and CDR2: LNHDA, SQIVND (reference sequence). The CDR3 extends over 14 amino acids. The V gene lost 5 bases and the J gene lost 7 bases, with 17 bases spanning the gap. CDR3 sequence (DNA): TGTGCCAGTAGTCCGAGACAGGCCGGGGGGACCCAGTACTTC. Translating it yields CASSPRQAGGTQYF. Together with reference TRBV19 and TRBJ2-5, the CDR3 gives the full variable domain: DGGITQSPKYLFRKEGQNVTLSCEQNLNHDAMYWYRQDPGQGLRLIYYSQIVNDFQKGDIAEGYSVSREKKESFPLTVTSAQKNPTAFYLCASSPRQAGGTQYFGPGTRLLVL.

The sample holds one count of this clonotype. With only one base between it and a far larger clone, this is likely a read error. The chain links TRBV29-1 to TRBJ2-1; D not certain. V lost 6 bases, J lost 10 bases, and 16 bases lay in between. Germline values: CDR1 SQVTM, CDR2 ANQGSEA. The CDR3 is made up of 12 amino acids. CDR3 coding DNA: TGCAGCGTCGACGGTAAGCCCTACGAGCAGTTCTTC. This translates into CSVDGKPYEQFF.

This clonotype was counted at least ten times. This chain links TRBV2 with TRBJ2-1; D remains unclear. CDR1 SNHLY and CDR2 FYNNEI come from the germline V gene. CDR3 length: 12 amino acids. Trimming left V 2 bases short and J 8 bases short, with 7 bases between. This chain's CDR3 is CASSERRHEQFF. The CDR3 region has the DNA TGTGCCAGCAGTGAAAGGCGTCATGAGCAGTTCTTC.

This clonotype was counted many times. The CDR3 nucleotides read TGTGCCAGTAGTTCTCCACGACTAAACTACAATGAGCAGTTCTTC. Translation gives CASSSPRLNYNEQFF. The chain uses TRBV19 and TRBJ2-1; D perhaps matches TRBD2 (5 bases). CDR1 is LNHDA, CDR2 SQIVND, per germline (reference sequence). CDR3 length: 15 residues. V lost 5 bases to trimming and J lost 3 bases, with 14 bases between them.

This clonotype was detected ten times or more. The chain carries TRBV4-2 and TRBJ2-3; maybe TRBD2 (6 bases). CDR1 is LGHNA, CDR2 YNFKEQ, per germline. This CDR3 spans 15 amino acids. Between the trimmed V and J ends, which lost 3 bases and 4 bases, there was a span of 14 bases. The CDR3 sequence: CASSQSLANADTQYF. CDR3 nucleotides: TGTGCCAGCAGCCAGAGCCTAGCGAACGCAGATACGCAGTATTTT.

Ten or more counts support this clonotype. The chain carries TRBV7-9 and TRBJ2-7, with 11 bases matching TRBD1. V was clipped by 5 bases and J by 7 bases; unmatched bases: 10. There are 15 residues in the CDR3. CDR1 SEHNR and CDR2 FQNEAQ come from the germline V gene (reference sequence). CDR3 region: CASSPHPGQGEEQYF. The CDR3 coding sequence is TGTGCCAGCAGCCCCCATCCGGGACAGGGGGAAGAGCAGTACTTC.

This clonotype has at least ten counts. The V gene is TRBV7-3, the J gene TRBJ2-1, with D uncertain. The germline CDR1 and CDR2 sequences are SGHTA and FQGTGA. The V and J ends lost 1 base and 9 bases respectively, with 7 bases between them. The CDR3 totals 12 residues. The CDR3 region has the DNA TGTGCCAGCAGCTTAAATGAAGGTGAGCAGTTCTTC. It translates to CASSLNEGEQFF. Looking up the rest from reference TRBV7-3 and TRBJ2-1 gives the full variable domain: GAGVSQTPSNKVTEKGKYVELRCDPISGHTALYWYRQSLGQGPEFLIYFQGTGAADDSGLPNDRFFAVRPEGSVSTLKIQRTERGDSAVYLCASSLNEGEQFFGPGTRLTVL.

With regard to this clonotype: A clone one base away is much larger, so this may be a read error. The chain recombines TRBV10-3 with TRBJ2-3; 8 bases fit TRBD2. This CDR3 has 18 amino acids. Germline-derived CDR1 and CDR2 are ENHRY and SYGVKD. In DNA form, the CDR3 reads TGTGCCATCAGTGAGTCATGGACTAGCAGCCACACCACAGATTCGCAGTATTTT. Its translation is CAISESWTSSHTTDSQYF.

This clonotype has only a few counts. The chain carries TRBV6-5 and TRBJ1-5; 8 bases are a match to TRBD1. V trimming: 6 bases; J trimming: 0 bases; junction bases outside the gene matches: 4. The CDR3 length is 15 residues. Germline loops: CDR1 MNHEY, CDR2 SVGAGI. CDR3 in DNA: TGTGCCAGCAGCAGGGACAGGAGTAGCAATCAGCCCCAGCATTTT. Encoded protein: CASSRDRSSNQPQHF.

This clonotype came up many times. This chain's CDR3 is CASSPPDIGNTEAFF. The CDR3 nucleotides read TGTGCCAGCAGCCCTCCCGACATAGGGAATACTGAAGCTTTCTTT. The rearrangement uses TRBV7-9 and TRBJ1-1; D unresolved. Trimming left V 5 bases short and J 5 bases short, with 18 bases between. CDR3 length: 15 amino acids. Germline CDR1 is SEHNR and CDR2 is FQNEAQ (reference sequence). The full variable domain, rest sourced from reference TRBV7-9 and TRBJ1-1, is DTGVSQNPRHKITKRGQNVTFRCDPISEHNRLYWYRQTLGQGPEFLTYFQNEAQLEKSRLLSDRFSAERPKGSFSTLEIQRTEQGDSAMYLCASSPPDIGNTEAFFGQGTRLTVV.

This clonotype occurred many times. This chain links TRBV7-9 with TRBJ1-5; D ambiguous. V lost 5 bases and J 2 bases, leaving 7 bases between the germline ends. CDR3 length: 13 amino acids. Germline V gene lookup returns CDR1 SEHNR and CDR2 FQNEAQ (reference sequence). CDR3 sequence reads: CASSRQGNQPQHF. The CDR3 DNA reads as TGTGCCAGCAGCAGGCAGGGCAATCAGCCCCAGCATTTT.